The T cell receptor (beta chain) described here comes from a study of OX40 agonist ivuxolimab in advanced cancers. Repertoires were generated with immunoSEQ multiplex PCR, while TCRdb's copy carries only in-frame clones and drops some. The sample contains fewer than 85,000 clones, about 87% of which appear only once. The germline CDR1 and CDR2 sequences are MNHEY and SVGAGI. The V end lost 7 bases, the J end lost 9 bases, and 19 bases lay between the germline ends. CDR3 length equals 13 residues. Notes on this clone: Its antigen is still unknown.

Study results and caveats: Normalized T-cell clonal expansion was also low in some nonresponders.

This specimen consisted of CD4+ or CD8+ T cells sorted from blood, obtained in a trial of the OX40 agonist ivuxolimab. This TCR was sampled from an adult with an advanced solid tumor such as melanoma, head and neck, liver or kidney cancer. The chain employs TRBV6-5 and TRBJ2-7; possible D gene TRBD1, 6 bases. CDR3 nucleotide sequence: TGTGCCAGCAACCGACAGGACCGTACGACGCAGTACTTC. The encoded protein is CASNRQDRTTQYF.